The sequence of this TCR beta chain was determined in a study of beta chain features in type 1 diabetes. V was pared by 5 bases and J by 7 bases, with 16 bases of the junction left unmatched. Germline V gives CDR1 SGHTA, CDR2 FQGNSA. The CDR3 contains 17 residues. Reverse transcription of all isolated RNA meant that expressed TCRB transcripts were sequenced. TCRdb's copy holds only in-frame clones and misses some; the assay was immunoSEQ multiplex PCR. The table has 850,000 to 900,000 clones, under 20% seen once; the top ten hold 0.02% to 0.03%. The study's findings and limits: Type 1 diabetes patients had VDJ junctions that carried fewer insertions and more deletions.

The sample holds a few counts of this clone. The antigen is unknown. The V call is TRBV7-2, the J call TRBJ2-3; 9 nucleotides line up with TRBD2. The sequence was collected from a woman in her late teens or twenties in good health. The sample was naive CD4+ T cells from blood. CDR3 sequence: CASSPASGVGSGYTQYF. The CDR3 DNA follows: TGTGCCAGCAGCCCCGCTAGCGGGGTGGGGTCGGGGTATACGCAGTATTTT.